The 21 T cell receptor beta chains given below trace back to one sample, sequenced in a study of T cell repertoires in ileal Crohn's disease. Here immunoSEQ multiplex PCR was the method, and the copy in TCRdb shows in-frame clones only, minus some. Among roughly 7,000 clones listed, 92% were seen once. Sequencing was done on a sample of ileal tissue. Receptors were obtained from an adult with Crohn's disease.

DNA for the CDR3: TGTGCCAGCAGCTATGGCGGGGGCGTAACAGATACGCAGTATTTT. Its translation: CASSYGGGVTDTQYF. This chain connects TRBV7-9 to TRBJ2-3, with TRBD2 as a possible D gene (7 bases). The V gene's germline CDR1 is SEHNR and CDR2 FQNEAQ (reference sequence). V lost 4 bases and J 3 bases, leaving 14 bases between the germline ends. The CDR3 covers 15 residues.

The rearrangement joins TRBV5-1 to TRBJ2-2, with D uncertain. CDR3 length: 14 amino acids. Trimming pared 0 bases from V and 3 bases from J, leaving 6 bases between. Per germline, CDR1 SGHRS and CDR2 YFSETQ. CDR3 bases: TGCGCCAGCAGCTTGGTAGTGCACACCGGGGAGCTGTTTTTT. Translation: CASSLVVHTGELFF.

This chain links TRBV18 with TRBJ1-1; D may be TRBD1 (5 bases). Trimming took off 3 bases at V and 1 base at J, with 12 bases between the two ends. CDR1 is KGHSH and CDR2 is LQKENI in the germline V gene. The length of the CDR3 is 15 residues. The CDR3 bases are TGTGCCAGCTCACCCGGCGTGGGGGGGAACACTGAAGCTTTCTTT. It translates to CASSPGVGGNTEAFF.

Only a few counts were recorded for this clone. This chain links TRBV2 with TRBJ2-5, with D possibly TRBD2 on 6 matching bases. V was pared by 8 bases and J by 5 bases, with 12 bases between. The CDR3 totals 12 residues. Germline CDR1 reads SNHLY; CDR2 reads FYNNEI. The CDR3: CASHSSAETQYF. The CDR3 DNA reads TGTGCCAGCCACTCTAGCGCGGAGACCCAGTACTTC.

J is TRBJ2-4 and V is TRBV27; 11 bases map to TRBD2. V was clipped by 2 bases and J by 8 bases; unmatched bases: 5. The CDR3 runs to 15 residues. Germline CDR1 MNHEY, CDR2 SMNVEV (reference sequence). In nucleotides, the CDR3 is TGTGCCAGCAGTTTAAAACTAGCGGGAGAACACATTCAGTACTTC. It is translated as CASSLKLAGEHIQYF.

DNA of the CDR3: TGTGCCAGCAGTTTATCGTACGGGAACAATGAGCAGTTCTTC. Translation gives CASSLSYGNNEQFF. The chain joins TRBV27 to TRBJ2-1; D perhaps matches TRBD2 (5 bases). Trimming removed 0 bases from V and 5 bases from J, with 8 bases in between. Germline lookup yields CDR1 MNHEY and CDR2 SMNVEV (reference sequence). The CDR3 contains 14 residues.

The V gene is TRBV5-1, the J gene TRBJ2-7; 8 nucleotides match TRBD1. Trimming at V came to 2 bases and at J to 3 bases, leaving 7 bases not matched to a gene. This CDR3 has 15 residues. Germline assignment: CDR1 SGHRS and CDR2 YFSETQ. The CDR3 loop is CASSLRPGQVYEQYF. Written as DNA, the CDR3 is TGCGCCAGCAGCTTACGCCCGGGACAGGTCTACGAGCAGTACTTC. The full variable domain, with the rest looked up from reference TRBV5-1 and TRBJ2-7, is KAGVTQTPRYLIKTRGQQVTLSCSPISGHRSVSWYQQTPGQGLQFLFEYFSETQRNKGNFPGRFSGRQFSNSRSEMNVSTLELGDSALYLCASSLRPGQVYEQYFGPGTRLTVT.

V is TRBV29-1 and J is TRBJ2-5, with TRBD1 matching 8 bases. Trimming at V came to 7 bases and at J to 5 bases, leaving 6 bases not matched to a gene. The CDR3 covers 12 residues. Germline V CDR1 and CDR2: SQVTM, ANQGSEA. The DNA for the CDR3 is TGCAGCGGATCAGGGGGCTATGAGACCCAGTACTTC. It specifies CSGSGGYETQYF. The full variable domain, with the rest looked up from reference TRBV29-1 and TRBJ2-5, is SAVISQKPSRDICQRGTSLTIQCQVDSQVTMMFWYRQQPGQSLTLIATANQGSEATYESGFVIDKFPISRPNLTFSTLTVSNMSPEDSSIYLCSGSGGYETQYFGPGTRLLVL.

V and J are TRBV7-8 and TRBJ2-5; 7 bases map to TRBD2. The CDR3 loop spans 16 amino acids. V lost 0 bases to trimming and J lost 5 bases; unmatched junction nucleotides: 9. The germline V gene has CDR1 SGHVS and CDR2 FQNEAQ. CDR3 sequence (DNA): TGTGCCAGCAGCTTAGCGCCAAGACCCGGGGGGGAGACCCAGTACTTC. Amino acid sequence: CASSLAPRPGGETQYF.

J is TRBJ2-1 and V is TRBV6-6, with a weak D call TRBD1 (6 bases). In germline, CDR1 is MNHNY, CDR2 SVGAGI (reference sequence). Trimming pared 6 bases from V and 7 bases from J, leaving 16 bases between. The CDR3 totals 14 residues. In DNA form, the CDR3 reads TGTGCCAGCAGCCCCTCCAGGGGTGTAAATGAGCAGTTCTTC. It is translated as CASSPSRGVNEQFF.

This clone has a handful of counts. The V gene is TRBV5-5, the J gene TRBJ2-1; 8 positions agree with TRBD1. CDR1 SGHKS and CDR2 YYEKEE come from the germline V gene (reference sequence). The CDR3 length is 14 residues. Unmatched junction bases numbered 8, after V lost 6 bases and J lost 6 bases. The CDR3 here is CASKTQTGANEQFF. The DNA for the CDR3 is TGTGCCAGCAAGACCCAGACAGGGGCCAATGAGCAGTTCTTC. Full variable domain (missing parts from reference TRBV5-5 and TRBJ2-1): DAGVTQSPTHLIKTRGQQVTLRCSPISGHKSVSWYQQVLGQGPQFIFQYYEKEERGRGNFPDRFSARQFPNYSSELNVNALLLGDSALYLCASKTQTGANEQFFGPGTRLTVL.

CDR3 residues: CASSRYGLAGVQDTQYF. The CDR3 region has the DNA TGTGCCAGCAGCAGATATGGACTAGCGGGGGTCCAGGATACGCAGTATTTT. This chain connects TRBV7-3 to TRBJ2-3, with 13 nucleotides matching TRBD2. Losses at the gene ends were 5 bases for V and 6 bases for J; bases not matched to a gene: 11. The germline V gene encodes CDR1 SGHTA and CDR2 FQGTGA. The CDR3 runs 17 residues.

This clone was picked up one time. The chain employs TRBV5-6 and TRBJ2-1; perhaps TRBD2 as D (5 bases). V was pared by 5 bases and J by 8 bases, with 8 bases between. Germline V gene data show CDR1 as SGHDT and CDR2 as YYEEEE. This CDR3 region has 11 residues. This chain's CDR3 is CASRKEDEQFF. The CDR3 DNA follows: TGTGCCAGCAGAAAGGAGGATGAGCAGTTCTTC.

The rearrangement joins TRBV7-9 to TRBJ2-5; 7 positions agree with TRBD1. The CDR3 spans 15 residues. From germline, CDR1 is SEHNR and CDR2 FQNEAQ (reference sequence). V dropped 4 bases and J dropped 3; count of bases not matched to a gene: 8. CDR3 region: CASSSAGTAKETQYF. CDR3 DNA sequence: TGTGCCAGCAGCTCCGCCGGGACAGCGAAAGAGACCCAGTACTTC.

The chain joins TRBV19 to TRBJ1-2; TRBD1 agrees at 8 bases. CDR1 is LNHDA, CDR2 SQIVND, per germline (reference sequence). J was trimmed by 4 bases and V by 3 bases; bases with no gene match: 4. This CDR3 spans 14 amino acids. DNA for the CDR3: TGTGCCAGTAGTATCTCAGGGGGCTCCTATGGCTACACCTTC. Its protein is CASSISGGSYGYTF.

V is TRBV5-4 and J is TRBJ2-5, with 10 nucleotides matching TRBD1. J gave up 3 bases and V 0 bases, and 5 bases lay outside the gene matches. This CDR3 comprises 16 residues. CDR1 and CDR2 from the germline V gene are SGHNT and YYREEE (reference sequence). For the CDR3, the DNA is TGTGCCAGCAGCTTGGGACAGGGGGCGAGAAAAGAGACCCAGTACTTC. It is translated as CASSLGQGARKETQYF.

This chain connects TRBV7-2 to TRBJ1-5; tentatively, D is TRBD1 (5 bases). V was shortened by 7 bases and J by 7 bases, with 14 bases between the two germline ends. Per the germline V gene, CDR1 is SGHTA and CDR2 is FQGNSA. The CDR3 loop spans 13 amino acids. DNA for the CDR3: TGTGCCAGCATCCAGGGATCAGGCCAGCCCCAGCATTTT. It encodes CASIQGSGQPQHF.

This clone was observed a few times. No DNA is shown, since the ends of the CDR3 on it are uncertain; the CDR3 is the one TCRdb lists. The chain uses TRBV6-5 and TRBJ1-1; TRBD1 is the table's D call and was not checked against the DNA. Germline assignment: CDR1 MNHEY and CDR2 SVGAGI. The CDR3 contains 16 residues when both ends are counted. CDR3 in amino acids: CASSSSTGRMNTEAFF.

This chain joins TRBV27 and TRBJ1-5, with 10 bases matching TRBD1. CDR3 length equals 15 residues. Germline V lookup: CDR1 MNHEY, CDR2 SMNVEV (reference sequence). V was clipped by 2 bases and J by 2 bases; unmatched bases: 0. DNA for the CDR3: TGTGCCAGCAGTTTAGGGACAGGGGGCAATCAGCCCCAGCATTTT. Its translation is CASSLGTGGNQPQHF.

This chain links TRBV28 with TRBJ2-5; D may be TRBD2 (6 bases). The J call is in doubt because the DNA end fits TRBJ2-7 better. The CDR3 loop spans 15 amino acids. Germline values: CDR1 MDHEN, CDR2 SYDVKM. The CDR3 here is CASKLGLANSYEQYF. Written as DNA, the CDR3 is TGTGCCAGCAAGTTAGGTCTAGCGAACTCCTACGAGCAGTACTTC.

This clone was counted once. The rearrangement links TRBV5-1 to TRBJ2-5, with 7 bases matching TRBD2. With 0 bases clipped from V and 5 bases from J, the junction kept 13 bases outside the gene matches. The CDR3 covers 17 residues. The germline CDR1 and CDR2 sequences are SGHRS and YFSETQ. In nucleotides, the CDR3 is TGCGCCAGCAGCTTGGGGTTGGCTAGCGGTCGTTCGGAGACCCAGTACTTC. Its translation: CASSLGLASGRSETQYF.